The 10 T cell receptor beta chains reported below all come from one sample, sequenced in a study of identical twins. TCRdb re-derived calls from the 5' RACE reads in MiXCR, one entry per CDR3 protein. The data hold roughly 240,000 distinct CDR3 sequences, with 7% to 8.5% observed a single time. This sample was shared with a second study, whose subject was yellow fever vaccine responses in identical twins.

The sample consisted of CD8+ T cells sorted from blood. These receptors originate from a young woman in good health.

This clonotype was seen a few times. CDR3 nucleotide sequence: TGTGCCAGCAGCGGAGGCTTCTTGAGTGAGCAGTTCTTC. Translated: CASSGGFLSEQFF. This rearrangement joins TRBV16 to TRBJ2-1; D is possibly TRBD2 (5 bases). Germline values: CDR1 KGHSY, CDR2 FQNENV. The CDR3 is 13 residues long. The germline V and J ends were trimmed by 5 bases and 9 bases, with 14 bases remaining between them.

The chain recombines TRBV24-1 with TRBJ1-1; D is perhaps TRBD1 (5 bases). This CDR3 is 12 amino acids long. V was shortened by 9 bases and J by 5 bases, with 12 bases between the two germline ends. Germline CDR1 reads KGHDR; CDR2 reads SFDVKD. The CDR3 nucleotides are TGTGCCACCGCACTAGGGGAGACTGAAGCTTTCTTT. It translates to CATALGETEAFF.

In this sample, this clonotype turned up many times. The chain uses TRBV27 and TRBJ2-1; 8 positions agree with TRBD2. The junction had 11 bases not matched to a gene; V was cut back by 0 bases and J by 10 bases. The CDR3 has 16 residues. CDR1 and CDR2 (germline): MNHEY, SMNVEV (reference sequence). The CDR3 loop reads CASSLSRGVREAEQFF. In nucleotides, the CDR3 is TGTGCCAGCAGTTTATCAAGGGGCGTGCGGGAGGCCGAGCAGTTCTTC.

A few counts support this clonotype. The V gene is TRBV6-1, the J gene TRBJ2-1; TRBD2 is a possible D gene (6 bases). The V gene's germline CDR1 is MNHNS and CDR2 SASEGT. The CDR3 totals 15 residues. V was trimmed by 5 bases and J by 7 bases, leaving 18 bases between them. The CDR3 nucleotides read TGTGCCAGCAGTCTAGCGCTAAGTGGTACTAATGAGCAGTTCTTC. Translation gives CASSLALSGTNEQFF.

This clonotype has just a few counts. V and J are TRBV27 and TRBJ2-5, with 7 bases fitting TRBD1. The CDR3 is 18 residues long. Germline V lookup: CDR1 MNHEY, CDR2 SMNVEV (reference sequence). V lost 5 bases and J lost 2; bases outside the gene matches: 17. The CDR3 is CASSPSGTVEAIQETQYF. The CDR3 coding sequence is TGTGCCAGCAGTCCATCCGGGACAGTAGAAGCTATACAAGAGACCCAGTACTTC.

In its sample, this clonotype was seen a few times. The chain links TRBV6-1 to TRBJ2-1; 11 bases line up with TRBD2. V gave up 5 bases and J gave up 6 bases; unmatched junction bases: 6. This CDR3 is 15 amino acids long. Germline CDR1 reads MNHNS; CDR2 reads SASEGT. The CDR3 coding sequence is TGTGCCAGCAGTCCCCTAGCGGGAGGCGGCAATGAGCAGTTCTTC. This encodes CASSPLAGGGNEQFF.

V is TRBV20-1 and J is TRBJ1-2, with D uncertain. The V gene's germline CDR1 is DFQATT and CDR2 SNEGSKA (reference sequence). V lost 6 bases and J lost 1, with 15 bases in between. CDR3 length equals 14 residues. CDR3 sequence: CSASDKRDNYGYTF. In DNA form, the CDR3 reads TGCAGTGCCTCGGATAAAAGGGATAACTATGGCTACACCTTC.

This clonotype was observed a handful of times. CDR3 sequence: CASSYRDGHYGYTF. The CDR3 DNA reads as TGTGCCAGCAGTTACCGGGACGGCCACTATGGCTACACCTTC. The chain recombines TRBV6-5 with TRBJ1-2, with D tentatively TRBD1 (5 bases). The CDR3 length is 14 residues. In germline, CDR1 is MNHEY, CDR2 SVGAGI. The V gene lost 2 bases and the J gene lost 3 bases, with 10 bases spanning the gap.

This clonotype was detected ten times or more. The chain carries TRBV12-3 or TRBV12-4 and TRBJ2-1; D unresolved. Trimming removed 1 base from V and 0 bases from J, with 13 bases in between. The CDR3 has 17 amino acids. CDR3 sequence: CASSLESRRSSYNEQFF. The CDR3 nucleotides are TGTGCCAGCAGTTTAGAGTCCCGCCGGAGCTCCTACAATGAGCAGTTCTTC.

Only a few counts were recorded for this clonotype. The chain has TRBV29-1 and TRBJ2-7; 9 bases are a match to TRBD1. The trim removed 6 bases at V and 3 bases at J, leaving 9 bases unmatched. This CDR3 comprises 14 residues. Germline V gene data show CDR1 as SQVTM and CDR2 as ANQGSEA. The CDR3 region has the DNA TGCAGCGTCCACCGGGACAGGGAAGGCTACGAGCAGTACTTC. As protein: CSVHRDREGYEQYF.